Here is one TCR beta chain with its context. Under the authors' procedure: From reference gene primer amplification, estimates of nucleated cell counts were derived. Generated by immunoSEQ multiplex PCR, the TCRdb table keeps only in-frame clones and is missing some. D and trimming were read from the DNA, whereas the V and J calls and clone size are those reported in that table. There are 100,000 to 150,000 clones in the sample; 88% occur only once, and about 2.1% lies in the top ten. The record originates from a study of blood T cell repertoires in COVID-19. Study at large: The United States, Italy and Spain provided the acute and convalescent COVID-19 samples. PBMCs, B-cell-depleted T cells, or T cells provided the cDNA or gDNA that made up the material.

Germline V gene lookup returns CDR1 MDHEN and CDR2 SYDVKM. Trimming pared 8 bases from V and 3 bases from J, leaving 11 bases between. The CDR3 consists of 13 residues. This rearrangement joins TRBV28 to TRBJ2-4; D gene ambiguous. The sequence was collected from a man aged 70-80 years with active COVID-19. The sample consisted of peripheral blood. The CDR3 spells CASLWALKNIQYF. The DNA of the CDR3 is TGTGCCAGCCTATGGGCGCTCAAAAACATTCAGTACTTC.